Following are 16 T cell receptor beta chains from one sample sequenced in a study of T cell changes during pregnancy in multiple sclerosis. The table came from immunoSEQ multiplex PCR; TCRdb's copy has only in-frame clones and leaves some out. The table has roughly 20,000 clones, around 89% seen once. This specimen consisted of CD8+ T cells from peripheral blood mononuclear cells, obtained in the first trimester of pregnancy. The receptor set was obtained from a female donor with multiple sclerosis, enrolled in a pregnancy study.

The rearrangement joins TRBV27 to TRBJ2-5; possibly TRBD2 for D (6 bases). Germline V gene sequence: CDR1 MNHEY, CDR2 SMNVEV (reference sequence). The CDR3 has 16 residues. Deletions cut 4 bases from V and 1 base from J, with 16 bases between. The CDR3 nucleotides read TGTGCCAGCAGTTCATCGACCCCGGGACTCCAAGAGACCCAGTACTTC. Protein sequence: CASSSSTPGLQETQYF.

CDR3 region: CASSFVERSGNTIYF. The CDR3 DNA follows: TGTGCCAGCAGTTTCGTGGAGCGCTCTGGAAACACCATATATTTT. The J gene is TRBJ1-3, the V gene TRBV28; D call uncertain. This CDR3 region has 15 residues. CDR1 is MDHEN and CDR2 is SYDVKM in the germline V gene. Trimming removed 3 bases from V and 0 bases from J, with 9 bases in between.

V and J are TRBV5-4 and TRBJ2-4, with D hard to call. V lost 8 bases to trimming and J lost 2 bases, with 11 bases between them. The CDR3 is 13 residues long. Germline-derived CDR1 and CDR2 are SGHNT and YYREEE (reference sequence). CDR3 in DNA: TGTGCCAGTTCAGTATCCTCCAAAAACATTCAGTACTTC. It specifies CASSVSSKNIQYF.

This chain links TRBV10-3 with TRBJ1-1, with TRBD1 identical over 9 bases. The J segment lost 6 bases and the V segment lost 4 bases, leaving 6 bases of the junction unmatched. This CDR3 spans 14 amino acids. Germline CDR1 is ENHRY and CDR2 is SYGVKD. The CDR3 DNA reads TGTGCCATCAGTGGGGGGACAGGGTTGGCTGAAGCTTTCTTT. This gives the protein CAISGGTGLAEAFF.

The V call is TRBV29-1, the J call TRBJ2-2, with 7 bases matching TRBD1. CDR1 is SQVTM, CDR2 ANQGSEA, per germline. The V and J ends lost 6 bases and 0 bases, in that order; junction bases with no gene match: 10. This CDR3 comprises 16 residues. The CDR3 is CSVLYGTATNTGELFF. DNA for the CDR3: TGCAGCGTACTCTACGGGACAGCCACGAACACCGGGGAGCTGTTTTTT.

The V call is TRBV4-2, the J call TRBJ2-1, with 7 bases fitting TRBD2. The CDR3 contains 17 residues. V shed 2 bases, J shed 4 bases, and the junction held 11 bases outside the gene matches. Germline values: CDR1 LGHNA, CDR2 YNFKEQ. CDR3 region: CASSQPPPSGKYNEQFF. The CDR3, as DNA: TGTGCCAGCAGCCAACCTCCCCCCAGCGGGAAGTACAATGAGCAGTTCTTC.

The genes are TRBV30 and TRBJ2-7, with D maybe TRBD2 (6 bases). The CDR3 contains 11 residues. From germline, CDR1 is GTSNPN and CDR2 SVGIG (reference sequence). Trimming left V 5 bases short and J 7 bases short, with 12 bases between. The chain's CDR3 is CAWEVGGEQYF. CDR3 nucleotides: TGTGCCTGGGAGGTGGGGGGTGAGCAGTACTTC. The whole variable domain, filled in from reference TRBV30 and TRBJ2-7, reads SQTIHQWPATLVQPVGSPLSLECTVEGTSNPNLYWYRQAAGRGLQLLFYSVGIGQISSEVPQNLSASRPQDRQFILSSKKLLLSDSGFYLCAWEVGGEQYFGPGTRLTVT.

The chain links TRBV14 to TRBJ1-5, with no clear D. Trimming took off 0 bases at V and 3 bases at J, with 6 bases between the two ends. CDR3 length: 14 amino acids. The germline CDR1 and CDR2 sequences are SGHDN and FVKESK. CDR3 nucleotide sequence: TGTGCCAGCAGCCAAGAGTCGGTCAATCAGCCCCAGCATTTT. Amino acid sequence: CASSQESVNQPQHF. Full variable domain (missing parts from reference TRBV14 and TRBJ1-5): EAGVTQFPSHSVIEKGQTVTLRCDPISGHDNLYWYRRVMGKEIKFLLHFVKESKQDESGMPNNRFLAERTGGTYSTLKVQPAELEDSGVYFCASSQESVNQPQHFGDGTRLSIL.

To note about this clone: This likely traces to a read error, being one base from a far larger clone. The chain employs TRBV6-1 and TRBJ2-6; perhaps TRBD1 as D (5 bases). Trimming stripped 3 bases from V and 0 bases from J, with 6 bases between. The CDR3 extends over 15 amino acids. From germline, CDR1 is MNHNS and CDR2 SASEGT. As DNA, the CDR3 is TGTGCCAGCAGTGAGGACAACTCTGGGGCCAACGTCCTGACTTTC. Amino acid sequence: CASSEDNSGANVLTF.

The CDR3 is CAISAGGRGYEQYF. In DNA form, the CDR3 reads TGTGCCATCAGCGCGGGAGGCCGGGGCTACGAGCAGTACTTC. The V gene is TRBV10-3, the J gene TRBJ2-7; TRBD2 matches 8 bases. The CDR3 is made up of 14 amino acids. V lost 6 bases to trimming and J lost 3 bases; unmatched junction nucleotides: 7. Germline loops: CDR1 ENHRY, CDR2 SYGVKD.

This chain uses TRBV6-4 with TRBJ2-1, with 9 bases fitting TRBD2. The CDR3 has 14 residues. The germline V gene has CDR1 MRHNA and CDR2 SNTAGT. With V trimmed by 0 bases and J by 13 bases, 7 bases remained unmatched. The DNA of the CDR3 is TGTGCCAGCAGTGACTCCGGGACTAGCATTACCCAGTTCTTC. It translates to CASSDSGTSITQFF.

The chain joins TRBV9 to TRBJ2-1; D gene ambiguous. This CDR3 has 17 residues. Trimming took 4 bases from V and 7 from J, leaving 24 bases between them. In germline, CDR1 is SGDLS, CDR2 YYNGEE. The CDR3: CASSPQEENYLRNEQFF. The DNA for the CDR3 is TGTGCCAGCAGCCCACAAGAGGAGAACTACCTTAGGAATGAGCAGTTCTTC.

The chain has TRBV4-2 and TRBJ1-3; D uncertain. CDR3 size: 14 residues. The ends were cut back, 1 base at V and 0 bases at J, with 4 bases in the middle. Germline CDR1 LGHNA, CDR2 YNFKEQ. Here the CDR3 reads CASSQGVSGNTIYF. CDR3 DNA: TGTGCCAGCAGCCAAGGAGTCTCTGGAAACACCATATATTTT.

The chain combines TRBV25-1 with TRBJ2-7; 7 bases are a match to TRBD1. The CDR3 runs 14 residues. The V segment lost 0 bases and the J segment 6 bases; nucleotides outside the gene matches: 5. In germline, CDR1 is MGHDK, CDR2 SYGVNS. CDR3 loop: CASSEYDRVGEQYF. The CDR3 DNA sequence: TGTGCCAGCAGTGAATATGACAGGGTGGGCGAGCAGTACTTC.

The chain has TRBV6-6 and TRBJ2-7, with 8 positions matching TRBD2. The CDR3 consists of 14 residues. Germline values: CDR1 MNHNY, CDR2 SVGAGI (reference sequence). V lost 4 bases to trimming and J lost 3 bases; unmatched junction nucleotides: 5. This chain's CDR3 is CASSSSLAVYEQYF. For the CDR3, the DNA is TGTGCCAGCAGTTCGTCACTAGCGGTCTACGAGCAGTACTTC.

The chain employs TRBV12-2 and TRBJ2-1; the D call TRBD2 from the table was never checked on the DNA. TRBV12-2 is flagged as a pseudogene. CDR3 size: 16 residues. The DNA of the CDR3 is TGTGCAAGTCGCCCGGGGGGACTAGCGGGAGAAGGCGAGCAGTTCTTC. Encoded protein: CASRPGGLAGEGEQFF.